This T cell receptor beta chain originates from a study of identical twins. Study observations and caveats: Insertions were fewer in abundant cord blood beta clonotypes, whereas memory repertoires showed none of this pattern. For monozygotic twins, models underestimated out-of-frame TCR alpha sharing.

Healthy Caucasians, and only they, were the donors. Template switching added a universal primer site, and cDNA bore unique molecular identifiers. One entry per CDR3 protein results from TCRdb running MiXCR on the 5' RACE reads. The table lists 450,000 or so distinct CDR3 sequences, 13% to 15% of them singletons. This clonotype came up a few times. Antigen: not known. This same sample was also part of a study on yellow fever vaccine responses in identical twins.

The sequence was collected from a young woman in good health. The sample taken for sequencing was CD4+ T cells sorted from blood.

The CDR3 loop reads CASIEAGRNTGELFF. The CDR3 DNA follows: TGTGCCAGCATTGAGGCGGGGAGGAACACCGGGGAGCTGTTTTTT. The V gene is TRBV28, the J gene TRBJ2-2, with a possible D match to TRBD2 (6 bases). Germline values: CDR1 MDHEN, CDR2 SYDVKM. V was shortened by 7 bases and J by 1 base, with 13 bases between the two germline ends. The CDR3 is 15 residues long.